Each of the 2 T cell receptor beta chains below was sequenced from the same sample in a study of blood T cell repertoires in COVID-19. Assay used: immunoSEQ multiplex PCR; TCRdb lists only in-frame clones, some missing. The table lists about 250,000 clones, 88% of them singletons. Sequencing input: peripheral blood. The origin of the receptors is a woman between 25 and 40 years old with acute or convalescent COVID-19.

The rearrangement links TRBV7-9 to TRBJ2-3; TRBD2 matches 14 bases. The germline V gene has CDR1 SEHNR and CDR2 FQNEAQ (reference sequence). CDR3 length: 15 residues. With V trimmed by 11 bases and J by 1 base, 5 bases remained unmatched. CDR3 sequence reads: CAGQGLAGGTDTQYF. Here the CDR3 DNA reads TGTGCCGGACAGGGACTAGCGGGAGGCACAGATACGCAGTATTTT.

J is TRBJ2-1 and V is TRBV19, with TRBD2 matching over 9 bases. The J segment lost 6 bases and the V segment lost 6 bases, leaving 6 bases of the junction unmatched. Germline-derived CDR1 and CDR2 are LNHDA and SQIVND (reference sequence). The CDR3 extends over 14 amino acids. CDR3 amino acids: CASSLAGPPNEQFF. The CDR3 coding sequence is TGTGCCAGTAGCCTAGCGGGACCACCCAATGAGCAGTTCTTC.